This T cell receptor beta chain was sequenced for a study of early T cells in non-severe SARS-CoV-2 infection. Study as a whole: Unsorted whole-blood RNA was sequenced in bulk, leaving chains unpaired.

The germline gives CDR1 LGHDT, CDR2 YNNKEL (reference sequence). The CDR3 totals 15 residues. Trimming removed 0 bases at V and 5 bases at J, with 11 bases between. This clonotype has ten or more counts. In the library, individual cDNA molecules carried attached unique molecular identifiers. TCRdb re-called the 5' RACE reads with MiXCR, one entry per CDR3 protein. Here the sample spans fewer than 100,000 distinct CDR3 sequences, around 12% being singletons. This rearrangement joins TRBV3-1 to TRBJ2-1; D unclear. The TCR was taken from an adult who was a healthcare worker with PCR-confirmed SARS-CoV-2 infection or an uninfected control (not recorded which). Material: whole blood. In DNA form, the CDR3 reads TGTGCCAGCAGCCAAGATTGGTGGGGAAACAATGAGCAGTTCTTC. Encoded protein: CASSQDWWGNNEQFF.